This TCR beta chain was identified in a study of blood T cell repertoires in COVID-19. In the study overall: Specimens from acute and convalescent COVID-19 originated in the United States, Italy and Spain. Sources were T cells, B-cell-depleted T cells, or PBMCs; the material itself was cDNA or gDNA.

With 0 bases clipped from V and 10 bases from J, the junction kept 12 bases outside the gene matches. In germline, CDR1 is LNHNV, CDR2 YYDKDF (reference sequence). The CDR3 covers 16 residues. In the source study's methods: Using reference gene primer amplification, nucleated cell counts were estimated. Method: immunoSEQ multiplex PCR; TCRdb's copy keeps in-frame clones and lacks some. V and J calls and clone size are as listed in that table; D and trimming were resolved from the DNA. The sample has 37,000 or so clones, over 70% seen once. This chain links TRBV15 with TRBJ2-3; 8 bases match TRBD2. This clonotype was sampled from a man aged 80 or over with active or convalescent COVID-19. The specimen sequenced was peripheral blood. This CDR3 is CATSRDASGSFLAQYF. The CDR3 nucleotides are TGTGCCACCAGCAGAGATGCTAGCGGGTCCTTTCTAGCGCAGTATTTT.